This passage covers 13 T cell receptor beta chains from one sample sequenced in a study of blood T cell repertoires in COVID-19. Profiled with immunoSEQ multiplex PCR; TCRdb holds only in-frame clones, not every one. The repertoire holds about 170,000 clones, with around 80% as singletons. The sequenced sample consisted of PBMCs or T cells enriched from blood (not recorded which). These receptors all stem from a woman aged 50 to 60 in a cohort exposed to, infected with or recovered from COVID-19 (not recorded which).

CDR3 protein: CASSLSGDTQYF. The DNA for the CDR3 is TGTGCCAGCAGTCTTAGCGGAGATACGCAGTATTTT. This sequence joins TRBV5-6 and TRBJ2-3; D might be TRBD2 (6 bases). Trimming stripped 5 bases from V and 5 bases from J, with 9 bases between. This CDR3 region has 12 residues. CDR1 and CDR2 (germline): SGHDT, YYEEEE. Complete variable domain (other parts from reference TRBV5-6 and TRBJ2-3): DAGVTQSPTHLIKTRGQQVTLRCSPKSGHDTVSWYQQALGQGPQFIFQYYEEEERQRGNFPDRFSGHQFPNYSSELNVNALLLGDSALYLCASSLSGDTQYFGPGTRLTVL.

This sequence joins TRBV19 and TRBJ2-2, with 7 bases matching TRBD1. With 5 bases clipped from V and 5 bases from J, the junction kept 11 bases outside the gene matches. Germline V gene data show CDR1 as LNHDA and CDR2 as SQIVND (reference sequence). CDR3 length equals 16 residues. The CDR3 DNA sequence: TGTGCCAGTAGTGACACTAACAGGGGCCGGACCGGGGAGCTGTTTTTT. This codes for CASSDTNRGRTGELFF.

J is TRBJ2-1 and V is TRBV19, with D unresolved. V was shortened by 1 base and J by 5 bases, with 6 bases between the two germline ends. The length of the CDR3 is 13 residues. The germline V gene encodes CDR1 LNHDA and CDR2 SQIVND (reference sequence). The CDR3 here is CASSIGQNNEQFF. For the CDR3, the DNA is TGTGCCAGTAGTATAGGGCAGAACAATGAGCAGTTCTTC.

The chain carries TRBV28 and TRBJ1-1; D is unclear. V lost 6 bases to trimming and J lost 7 bases, with 15 bases between them. There are 13 residues in the CDR3. Germline CDR1 MDHEN, CDR2 SYDVKM. The CDR3 reads CASSPGTGFEAFF. CDR3 in DNA: TGTGCCAGCAGCCCCGGCACGGGTTTTGAAGCTTTCTTT.

The V gene is TRBV15, the J gene TRBJ1-1; no clear D gene. The CDR3 spans 14 residues. V was pared by 2 bases and J by 7 bases, with 14 bases between. Germline V gene data show CDR1 as LNHNV and CDR2 as YYDKDF (reference sequence). The CDR3 nucleotides are TGTGCCACCAGCAGAACAAGCCGGGGTGGTGAAGCTTTCTTT. Its translation: CATSRTSRGGEAFF.

This clone has just one count. This sequence joins TRBV2 and TRBJ1-4; D possibly corresponds to TRBD1 (6 bases). Germline V gives CDR1 SNHLY, CDR2 FYNNEI. V lost 7 bases to trimming and J lost 4 bases, with 10 bases between them. CDR3 length equals 13 residues. CDR3 protein: CASKAQGNEKLFF. CDR3 coding DNA: TGTGCCAGCAAGGCACAGGGTAATGAAAAACTGTTTTTT.

The J gene is TRBJ1-2, the V gene TRBV27, with D hard to call. V shed 9 bases and J shed 5 bases, with 16 bases lying between them. CDR1 and CDR2 from the germline V gene are MNHEY and SMNVEV (reference sequence). The CDR3 contains 13 residues. The CDR3 loop reads CASRPRYEYGYTF. The DNA of the CDR3 is TGTGCCAGTCGTCCGCGTTATGAATATGGCTACACCTTC.

The chain carries TRBV5-6 and TRBJ1-6; 7 bases are shared with TRBD1. The CDR3 has 16 residues. V shed 0 bases and J 13 bases; nucleotides not matched to a gene: 13. Germline V gene data show CDR1 as SGHDT and CDR2 as YYEEEE. The CDR3 sequence: CASSLEGTAQIQPLHF. The CDR3 DNA follows: TGTGCCAGCAGCTTGGAAGGGACAGCCCAAATTCAGCCCCTCCACTTT.

The chain has TRBV10-3 and TRBJ1-1; D perhaps matches TRBD1 (5 bases). Trimming shortened V by 3 bases and J by 5 bases, and 13 bases separated the two germline ends. CDR3 size: 14 residues. Germline CDR1 and CDR2: ENHRY and SYGVKD. CDR3 sequence (DNA): TGTGCCATCAGTGACCAGGGTGTAATAACTGAAGCTTTCTTT. Translation gives CAISDQGVITEAFF.

This rearrangement joins TRBV5-4 to TRBJ2-7, with D possibly being TRBD1 (5 bases). V lost 0 bases, J lost 6 bases, and 16 bases lay in between. The CDR3 spans 15 residues. Germline V gene sequence: CDR1 SGHNT, CDR2 YYREEE (reference sequence). CDR3 sequence (DNA): TGTGCCAGCAGCTTGGTAAGGTCAGGGCGGCGCGAGCAGTACTTC. Protein: CASSLVRSGRREQYF.

V and J are TRBV3-1 (or the pseudogene TRBV3-2) and TRBJ1-3, with 8 bases aligning to TRBD1. The CDR3 length is 14 residues. Germline V gives CDR1 LGHDT, CDR2 YNNKEL (reference sequence). J lost 2 bases, V lost 5 bases, and 2 bases had no gene match. Here the CDR3 reads CASSFRGPGNTIYF. In nucleotides, the CDR3 is TGTGCCAGCAGCTTCAGGGGGCCTGGAAACACCATATATTTT.

The chain has TRBV12-3 or TRBV12-4 and TRBJ2-7, with D perhaps matching TRBD2 (5 bases). Deletions cut 2 bases from V and 6 bases from J, with 11 bases between. This CDR3 is 13 amino acids long. The CDR3 here is CASSLSRGLEQYF. As DNA, the CDR3 is TGTGCCAGCAGTTTATCTCGAGGGCTCGAGCAGTACTTC.

The J gene is TRBJ2-1, the V gene TRBV27, with 7 bases that match TRBD1. The CDR3 totals 16 residues. V was clipped by 5 bases and J by 0 bases; unmatched bases: 7. Germline V gene lookup returns CDR1 MNHEY and CDR2 SMNVEV (reference sequence). The CDR3 loop reads CASSLTGASSYNEQFF. In DNA, the CDR3 is TGTGCCAGCAGTCTCACAGGGGCGAGCTCCTACAATGAGCAGTTCTTC.